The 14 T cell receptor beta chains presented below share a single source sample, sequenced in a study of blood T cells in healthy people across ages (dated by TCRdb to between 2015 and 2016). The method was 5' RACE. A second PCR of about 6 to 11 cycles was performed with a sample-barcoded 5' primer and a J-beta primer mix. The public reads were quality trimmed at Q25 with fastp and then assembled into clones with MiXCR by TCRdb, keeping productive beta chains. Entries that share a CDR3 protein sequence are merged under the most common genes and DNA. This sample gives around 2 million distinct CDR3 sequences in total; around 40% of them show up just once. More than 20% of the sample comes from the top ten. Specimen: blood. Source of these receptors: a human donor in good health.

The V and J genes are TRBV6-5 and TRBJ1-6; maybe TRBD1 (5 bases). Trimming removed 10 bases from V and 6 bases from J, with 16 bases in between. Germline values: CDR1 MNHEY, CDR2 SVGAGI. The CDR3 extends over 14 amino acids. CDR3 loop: CATSPGEGNSPLHF. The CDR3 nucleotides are TGTGCCACCTCGCCGGGGGAAGGTAATTCACCCCTCCACTTT.

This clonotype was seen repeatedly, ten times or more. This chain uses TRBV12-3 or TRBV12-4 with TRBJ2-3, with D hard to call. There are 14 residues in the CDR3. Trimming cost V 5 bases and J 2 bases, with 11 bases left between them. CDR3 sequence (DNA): TGTGCCAGCAGTCCCACAGTTACCACAGATACGCAGTATTTT. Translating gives CASSPTVTTDTQYF.

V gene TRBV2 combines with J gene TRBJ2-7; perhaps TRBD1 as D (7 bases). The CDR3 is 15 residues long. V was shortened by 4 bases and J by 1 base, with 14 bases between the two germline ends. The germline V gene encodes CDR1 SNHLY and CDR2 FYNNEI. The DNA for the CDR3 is TGTGCCAGCAGTGCAGGACAGGAGGGATCCTACGAGCAGTACTTC. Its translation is CASSAGQEGSYEQYF.

CDR3 sequence: CASSSRVGEQYF. The CDR3 coding sequence is TGTGCCAGCAGTTCCCGTGTAGGTGAGCAGTACTTC. The chain has TRBV6-2 or TRBV6-3 and TRBJ2-5; D is unresolved. Germline V gene sequence: CDR1 MNHEY, CDR2 SVGEGT. The CDR3 length is 12 residues. Trimming cost V 4 bases and J 11 bases, with 14 bases left between them.

CDR3 nucleotide sequence: TGCAGCGGGGGAACGGGGCGAGGGAACACTGAAGCTTTCTTT. This encodes CSGGTGRGNTEAFF. The V call is TRBV29-1, the J call TRBJ1-1; D is possibly TRBD1 (5 bases). V shed 7 bases and J shed 1 base, with 16 bases lying between them. Germline loops: CDR1 SQVTM, CDR2 ANQGSEA. The CDR3 runs to 14 residues.

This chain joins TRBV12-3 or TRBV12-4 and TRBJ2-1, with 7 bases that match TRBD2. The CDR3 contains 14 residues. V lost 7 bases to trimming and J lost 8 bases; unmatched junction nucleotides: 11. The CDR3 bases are TGTGCCAGCACTCGCCTCGGGGGAGGGGATGAGCAGTTCTTC. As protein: CASTRLGGGDEQFF.

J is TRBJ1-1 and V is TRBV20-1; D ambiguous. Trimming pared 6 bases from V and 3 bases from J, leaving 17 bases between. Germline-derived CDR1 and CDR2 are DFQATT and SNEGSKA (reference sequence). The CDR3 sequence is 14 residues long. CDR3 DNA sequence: TGCAGTGCCATAATAGCGGGGAGGGACACTGAAGCTTTCTTT. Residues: CSAIIAGRDTEAFF.

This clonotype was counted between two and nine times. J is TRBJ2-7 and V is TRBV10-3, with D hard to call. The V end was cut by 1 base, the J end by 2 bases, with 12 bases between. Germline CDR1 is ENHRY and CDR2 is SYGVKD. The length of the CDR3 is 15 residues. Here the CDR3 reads CAISEFVGTTYEQYF. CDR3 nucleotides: TGTGCCATCAGTGAGTTCGTCGGAACGACCTACGAGCAGTACTTC.

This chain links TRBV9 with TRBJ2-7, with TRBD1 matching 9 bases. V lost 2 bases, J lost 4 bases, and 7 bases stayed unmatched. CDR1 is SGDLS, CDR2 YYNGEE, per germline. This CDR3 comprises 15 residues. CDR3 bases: TGTGCCAGCAGCGTTTCGGGGACAGGGCCGTACGAGCAGTACTTC. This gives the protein CASSVSGTGPYEQYF.

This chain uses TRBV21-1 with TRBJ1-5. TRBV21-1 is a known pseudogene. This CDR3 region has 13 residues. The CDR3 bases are TGTGCCAGCGACCGAGGGGAGGATCAGCCCCAGCATTTT. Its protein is CASDRGEDQPQHF.

For the CDR3, the DNA is TGCAGTGCTCTTACAGGGACAGTTAACTATGGCTACACCTTC. Amino acid sequence: CSALTGTVNYGYTF. This sequence joins TRBV20-1 and TRBJ1-2; 7 bases map to TRBD1. Germline loops: CDR1 DFQATT, CDR2 SNEGSKA (reference sequence). The CDR3 extends over 14 amino acids. The J segment lost 1 base and the V segment lost 5 bases, leaving 7 bases of the junction unmatched.

The CDR3 region is CASSQLRASNPSDTQYF. As DNA, the CDR3 is TGCGCCAGCAGCCAGCTTCGGGCCTCGAACCCCTCAGATACGCAGTATTTT. The rearrangement uses TRBV4-3 and TRBJ2-3, with no clear D. Germline V lookup: CDR1 LGHNA, CDR2 YSLEER. Trimming cost V 3 bases and J 4 bases, with 20 bases left between them. The CDR3 is made up of 17 amino acids.

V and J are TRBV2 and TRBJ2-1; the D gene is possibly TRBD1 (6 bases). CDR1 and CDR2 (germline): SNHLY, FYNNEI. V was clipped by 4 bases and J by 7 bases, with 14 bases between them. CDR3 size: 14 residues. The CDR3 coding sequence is TGTGCCAGCAGTGTCAACAGGGCTGGGAATGAGCAGTTCTTC. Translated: CASSVNRAGNEQFF.

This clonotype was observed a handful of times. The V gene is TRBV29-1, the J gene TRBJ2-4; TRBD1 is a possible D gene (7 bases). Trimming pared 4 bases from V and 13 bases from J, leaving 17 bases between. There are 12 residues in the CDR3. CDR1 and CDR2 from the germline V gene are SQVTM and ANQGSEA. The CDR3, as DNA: TGCAGCGTTGTCAGGGGGGTAAGCGGGCAGTACTTC. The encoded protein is CSVVRGVSGQYF.